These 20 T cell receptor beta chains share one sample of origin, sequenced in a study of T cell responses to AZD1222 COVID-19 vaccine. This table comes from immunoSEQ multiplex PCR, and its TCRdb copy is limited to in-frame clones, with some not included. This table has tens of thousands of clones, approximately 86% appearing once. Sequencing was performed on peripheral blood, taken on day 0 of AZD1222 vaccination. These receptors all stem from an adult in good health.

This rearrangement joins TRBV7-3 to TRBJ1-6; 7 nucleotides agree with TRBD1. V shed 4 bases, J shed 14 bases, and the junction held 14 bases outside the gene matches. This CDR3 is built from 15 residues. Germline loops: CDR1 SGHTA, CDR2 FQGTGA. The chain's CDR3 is CASSSQPGQFTALHF. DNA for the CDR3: TGTGCCAGCAGCTCTCAGCCGGGACAGTTTACGGCCCTCCACTTT.

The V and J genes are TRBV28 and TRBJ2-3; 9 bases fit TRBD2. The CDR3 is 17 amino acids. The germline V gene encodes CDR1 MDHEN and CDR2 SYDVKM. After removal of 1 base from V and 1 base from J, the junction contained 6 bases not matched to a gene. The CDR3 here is CASSLYPAGGGTDTQYF. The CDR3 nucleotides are TGTGCCAGCAGTTTATACCCAGCGGGAGGTGGCACAGATACGCAGTATTTT. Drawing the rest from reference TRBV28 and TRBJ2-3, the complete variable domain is DVKVTQSSRYLVKRTGEKVFLECVQDMDHENMFWYRQDPGLGLRLIYFSYDVKMKEKGDIPEGYSVSREKKERFSLILESASTNQTSMYLCASSLYPAGGGTDTQYFGPGTRLTVL.

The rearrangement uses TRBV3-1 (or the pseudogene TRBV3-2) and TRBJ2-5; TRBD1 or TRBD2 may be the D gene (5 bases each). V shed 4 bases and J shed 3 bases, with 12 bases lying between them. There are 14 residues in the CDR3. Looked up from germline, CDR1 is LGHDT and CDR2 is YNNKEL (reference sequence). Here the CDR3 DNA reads TGTGCCAGCAGCCCTGGGACCGCGAAAGAGACCCAGTACTTC. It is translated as CASSPGTAKETQYF.

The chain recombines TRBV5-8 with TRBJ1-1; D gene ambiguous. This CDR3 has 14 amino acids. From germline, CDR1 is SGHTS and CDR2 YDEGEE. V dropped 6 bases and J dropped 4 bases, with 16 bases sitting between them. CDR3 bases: TGTGCCAGCACCCCCTGGGTTGTCGGCACTGAAGCTTTCTTT. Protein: CASTPWVVGTEAFF.

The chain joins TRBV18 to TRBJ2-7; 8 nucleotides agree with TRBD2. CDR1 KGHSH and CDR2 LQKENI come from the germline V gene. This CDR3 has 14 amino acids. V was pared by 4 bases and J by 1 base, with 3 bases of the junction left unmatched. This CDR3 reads CASSRGTRSYEQYF. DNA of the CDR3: TGTGCCAGCTCACGTGGGACTAGATCCTACGAGCAGTACTTC.

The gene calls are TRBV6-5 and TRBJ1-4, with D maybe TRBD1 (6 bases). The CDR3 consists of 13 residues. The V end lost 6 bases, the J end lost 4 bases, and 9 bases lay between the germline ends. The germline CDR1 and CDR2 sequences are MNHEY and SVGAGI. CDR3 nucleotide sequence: TGTGCCAGCAGCCCGGACAGTAATGAAAAACTGTTTTTT. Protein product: CASSPDSNEKLFF.

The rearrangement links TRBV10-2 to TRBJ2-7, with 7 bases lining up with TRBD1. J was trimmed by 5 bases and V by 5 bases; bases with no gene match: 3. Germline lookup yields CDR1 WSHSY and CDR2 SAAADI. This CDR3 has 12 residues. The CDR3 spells CASSTDRDEQYF. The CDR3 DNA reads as TGCGCCAGCAGTACCGACAGGGACGAGCAGTACTTC.

The CDR3 nucleotides read TGTGCCAGCAGTGAAGGACAGGACTCTGGAAACACCATATATTTT. Protein product: CASSEGQDSGNTIYF. The rearrangement joins TRBV9 to TRBJ1-3; 7 bases are shared with TRBD1. After removal of 5 bases from V and 0 bases from J, the junction contained 5 bases not matched to a gene. The CDR3 has 15 amino acids. Per the germline V gene, CDR1 is SGDLS and CDR2 is YYNGEE.

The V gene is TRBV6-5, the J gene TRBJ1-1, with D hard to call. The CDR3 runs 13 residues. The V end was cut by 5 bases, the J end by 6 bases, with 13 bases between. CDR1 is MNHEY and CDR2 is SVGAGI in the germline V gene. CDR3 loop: CASSLRFNAEAFF. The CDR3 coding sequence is TGTGCCAGCAGTCTGAGGTTTAACGCTGAAGCTTTCTTT.

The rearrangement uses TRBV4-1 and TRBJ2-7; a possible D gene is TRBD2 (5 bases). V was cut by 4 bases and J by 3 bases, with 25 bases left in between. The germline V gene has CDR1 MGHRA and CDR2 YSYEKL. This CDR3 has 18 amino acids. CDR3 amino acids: CASSRQAVKGIIVYEQYF. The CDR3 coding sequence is TGCGCCAGCAGCCGACAAGCGGTTAAAGGTATTATTGTCTACGAGCAGTACTTC.

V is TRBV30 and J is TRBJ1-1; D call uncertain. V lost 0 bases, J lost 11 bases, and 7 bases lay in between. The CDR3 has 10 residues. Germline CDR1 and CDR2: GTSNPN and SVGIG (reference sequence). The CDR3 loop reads CAWSVVGAFF. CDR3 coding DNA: TGTGCCTGGAGTGTAGTGGGTGCTTTCTTT. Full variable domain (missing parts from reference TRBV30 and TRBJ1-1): SQTIHQWPATLVQPVGSPLSLECTVEGTSNPNLYWYRQAAGRGLQLLFYSVGIGQISSEVPQNLSASRPQDRQFILSSKKLLLSDSGFYLCAWSVVGAFFGQGTRLTVV.

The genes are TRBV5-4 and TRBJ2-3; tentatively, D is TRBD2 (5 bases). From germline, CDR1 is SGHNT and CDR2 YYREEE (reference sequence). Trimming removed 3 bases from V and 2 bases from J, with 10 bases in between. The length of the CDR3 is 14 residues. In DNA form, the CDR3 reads TGTGCCAGCAGCTCGGGAACCCACACAGATACGCAGTATTTT. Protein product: CASSSGTHTDTQYF.

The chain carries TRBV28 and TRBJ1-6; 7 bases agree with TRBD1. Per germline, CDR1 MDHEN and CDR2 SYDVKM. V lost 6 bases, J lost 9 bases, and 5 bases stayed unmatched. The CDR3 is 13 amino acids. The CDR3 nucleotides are TGTGCCAGCAGCGAAGGGGGCTTTTCACCCCTCCACTTT. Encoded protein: CASSEGGFSPLHF.

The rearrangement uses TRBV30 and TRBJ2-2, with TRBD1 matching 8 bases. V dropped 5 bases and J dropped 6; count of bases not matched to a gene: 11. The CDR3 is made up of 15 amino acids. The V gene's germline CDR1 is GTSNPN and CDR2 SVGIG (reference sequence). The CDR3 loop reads CAWDPGQASPGELFF. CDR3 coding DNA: TGTGCCTGGGATCCGGGACAGGCGTCTCCCGGGGAGCTGTTTTTT.

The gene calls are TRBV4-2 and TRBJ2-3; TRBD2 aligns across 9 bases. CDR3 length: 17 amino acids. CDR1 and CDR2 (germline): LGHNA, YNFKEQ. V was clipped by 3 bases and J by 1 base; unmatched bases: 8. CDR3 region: CASSHTRLAARTDTQYF. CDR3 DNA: TGTGCCAGCAGCCATACCCGACTAGCGGCCCGCACAGATACGCAGTATTTT.

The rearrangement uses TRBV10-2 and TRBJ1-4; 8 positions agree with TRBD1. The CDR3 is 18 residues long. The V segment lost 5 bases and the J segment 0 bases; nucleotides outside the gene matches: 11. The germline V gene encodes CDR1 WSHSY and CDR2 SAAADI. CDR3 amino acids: CASSSWTGLAPTNEKLFF. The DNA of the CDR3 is TGCGCCAGCAGTTCCTGGACAGGGCTAGCCCCAACTAATGAAAAACTGTTTTTT.

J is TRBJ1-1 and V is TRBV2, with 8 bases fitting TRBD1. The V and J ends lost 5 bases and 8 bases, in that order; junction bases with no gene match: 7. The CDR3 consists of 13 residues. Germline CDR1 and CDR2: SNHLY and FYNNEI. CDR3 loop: CASSTRQGTEAFF. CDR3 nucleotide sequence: TGTGCCAGCAGTACCCGACAGGGGACAGAAGCTTTCTTT.

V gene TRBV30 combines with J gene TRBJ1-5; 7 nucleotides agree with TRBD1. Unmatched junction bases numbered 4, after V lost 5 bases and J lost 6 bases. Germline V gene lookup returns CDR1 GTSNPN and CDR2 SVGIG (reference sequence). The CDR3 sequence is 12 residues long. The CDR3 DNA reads TGTGCCTGGGACAGGGCGGGTCAGCCCCAGCATTTT. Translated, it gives CAWDRAGQPQHF.

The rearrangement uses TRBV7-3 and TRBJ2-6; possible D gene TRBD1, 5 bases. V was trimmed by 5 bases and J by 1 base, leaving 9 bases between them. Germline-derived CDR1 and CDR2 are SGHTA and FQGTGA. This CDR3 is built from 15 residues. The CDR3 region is CASSQTVSGANVLTF. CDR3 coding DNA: TGTGCCAGCAGCCAGACAGTGTCTGGGGCCAACGTCCTGACTTTC.

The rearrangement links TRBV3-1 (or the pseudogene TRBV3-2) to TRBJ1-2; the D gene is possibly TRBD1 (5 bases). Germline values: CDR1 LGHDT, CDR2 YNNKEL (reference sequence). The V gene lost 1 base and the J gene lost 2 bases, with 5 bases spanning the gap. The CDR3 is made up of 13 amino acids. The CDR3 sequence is CASSQGQNYGYTF. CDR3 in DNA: TGTGCCAGCAGCCAAGGACAGAACTATGGCTACACCTTC.